The clone carrying this T cell receptor (beta chain) was detected only a few times. Its antigen remains unknown. One entry per CDR3 protein, called by TCRdb with MiXCR from the 5' RACE reads. Of some 300,000 distinct CDR3 sequences listed, approximately 8% are singletons. The CDR3 is 14 amino acids. Trimming took 1 base from V and 2 from J, leaving 6 bases between them. Germline V gene data show CDR1 as LGHDT and CDR2 as YNNKEL (reference sequence). This entry comes from a study of T cells after yellow fever vaccination. As for the study in general: SMART-Seq v4 Ultra Low Input prepared libraries from low-cell fractions.

Study results and caveats: There was a small share of clonotypes that showed up in both the CD4 and CD8 compartments.

This TCR was recovered from a man in his late teens or twenties who received the YFV17D yellow fever vaccine. This sample comprised PBMCs, obtained roughly 47 days after the first yellow fever vaccination. The chain uses TRBV3-1 and TRBJ1-5; D not resolved. The CDR3 DNA reads TGTGCCAGCAGCCAAGGGTCTGGCAATCAGCCCCAGCATTTT. It is translated as CASSQGSGNQPQHF.